This is a list of T cell receptor beta chains from one sample in a study of shared clonotypes between healthy human individuals. Clones were sequenced by immunoSEQ multiplex PCR, and TCRdb holds only the in-frame ones, with some missing. The sample lists 550,000 to 750,000 clones, around 95% occurring once. The sequenced material came from naive CD8+ T cells sorted from blood. Receptor source: a woman between 25 and 40 years old in good health. The CDR3 runs from the conserved cysteine through the conserved F or W. The D gene is left open where the match is weak. For some rows the clone size is stated as once, few or many, or as a class when expanded; others skip it.

d_call	v_call	j_call	clone_size	cdr3_nt	cdr3_aa
NA	TRBV2	TRBJ2-7	NA	TGTGCCAGCAGTCTAGACAGTGACCGCTACGAGCAGTACTTC	CASSLDSDRYEQYF
NA	TRBV7-9	TRBJ2-7	NA	TGTGCCAGCAGCTTAGTACAGCCCTACGAGCAGTACTTC	CASSLVQPYEQYF
NA	TRBV28	TRBJ2-3	NA	TGTGCCAGCAGTTCCACACAGGGAGGGTTGGGAACAGATACGCAGTATTTT	CASSSTQGGLGTDTQYF
NA	TRBV13	TRBJ2-7	NA	TGTGCCAGCAGCTTGGGGCTGATGAGCTCCTACGAGCAGTACTTC	CASSLGLMSSYEQYF
TRBD2	TRBV28	TRBJ2-1	NA	TGTGCCACCGAAATGAGCGGGACTTTTTACAATGAGCAGTTCTTC	CATEMSGTFYNEQFF
NA	TRBV19	TRBJ1-1	few	TGTGCCAGCACCGAGAACACTGAAGCTTTCTTT	CASTENTEAFF
NA	TRBV2	TRBJ2-3	once	TGTGCCAGCAGTGAAGGGGCTCCGGGGGCTTTCACAGATACGCAGTATTTT	CASSEGAPGAFTDTQYF
NA	TRBV29-1	TRBJ2-7	NA	TGCAGCGTTGTGGGTCTCATGGACGAGCAGTACTTC	CSVVGLMDEQYF
NA	TRBV6-1	TRBJ1-1	NA	TGTGCCAGCAGTGAAGTCGGGGCCTACACTGAAGCTTTCTTT	CASSEVGAYTEAFF
NA	TRBV2	TRBJ2-1	NA	TGTGCCAGCCTTCCCCCGGGGAGAGGGGATGAGCAGTTCTTC	CASLPPGRGDEQFF
TRBD2	TRBV4-1	TRBJ2-7	NA	TGCGCCAGCGCCGAACTAGCGGGCGTTTTCATGGAGCAGTACTTC	CASAELAGVFMEQYF
NA	TRBV7-2	TRBJ2-3	once	TGTGCCAGCAGCACCAGAGGGGCAGGTACCACAGATACGCAGTATTTT	CASSTRGAGTTDTQYF
TRBD2	TRBV9	TRBJ2-7	NA	TGTGCCAGCAGCGGAGGACTAGCTTACGAGCAGTACTTC	CASSGGLAYEQYF
NA	TRBV7-9	TRBJ2-5	NA	TGTGCCAGCAGCCCATGGGTAGGTGGCCGTGACCAAGAGACCCAGTACTTC	CASSPWVGGRDQETQYF
TRBD1	TRBV27	TRBJ1-2	NA	TGTGCCAGCAGTTTATTTGGCAGGGGGAATTATGGCTACACCTTC	CASSLFGRGNYGYTF
NA	TRBV13	TRBJ1-2	NA	TGTGCCAGCAGCCCTCGACCCTATGGCTACACCTTC	CASSPRPYGYTF
TRBD1	TRBV9	TRBJ2-7	NA	TGTGCCAGCAGCAAACGAGAGGGGGTGACAGGGGAAACCTACGAGCAGTACTTC	CASSKREGVTGETYEQYF
NA	TRBV10-1	TRBJ1-4	NA	TGCGCCAGCAGTGAAGCAGGGGAAAATGAAAAACTGTTTTTT	CASSEAGENEKLFF
TRBD2	TRBV28	TRBJ2-1	once	TGTGCCAGCAGTTTATCCGCGGGGGGGGGACTTCCGCTTCCCAATGAGCAGTTCTTC	CASSLSAGGGLPLPNEQFF
TRBD2	TRBV27	TRBJ2-1	NA	TGTGCCAGCAGTTTATCGAGCGGGACTACCCACAATGAGCAGTTCTTC	CASSLSSGTTHNEQFF
NA	TRBV6-4	TRBJ2-3	NA	TGTGCCAGCAGTGACTCTTGGGGGCTAGATACGCAGTATTTT	CASSDSWGLDTQYF
NA	TRBV20-1	TRBJ2-7	once	TGCAGTGCTAGAGTCTTGAGAGAGCAGTACTTC	CSARVLREQYF
NA	TRBV5-5	TRBJ2-2	NA	TGTGCCAGCAGCTTACGACTAGCGAACACCGGGGAGCTGTTTTTT	CASSLRLANTGELFF
NA	TRBV9	TRBJ2-1	NA	TGTGCCAGCAGCGTAGGGGGGGACAAATACAATGAGCAGTTCTTC	CASSVGGDKYNEQFF
NA	TRBV15	TRBJ2-5	NA	TGTGCCACCAGACGCCCGGCGGCCGGAGGTGAGACCCAGTACTTC	CATRRPAAGGETQYF
TRBD2	TRBV5-4	TRBJ2-3	NA	TGTGCCAGCAGAAATAGCGGGGATACGCAGTATTTT	CASRNSGDTQYF
NA	TRBV11-1	TRBJ2-5	NA	TGTGCCAGCAGCTTAGCGTCTCTGGGTGGGACCCAGTACTTC	CASSLASLGGTQYF
NA	TRBV27	TRBJ2-7	NA	TGTGCCAGCAGTCCCGGACACCGCTACGAGCAGTACTTC	CASSPGHRYEQYF
TRBD1	TRBV28	TRBJ2-7	once	TGTGCCAGCAGTTTAAGAGGGGGCCCCTACGAGCAGTACTTC	CASSLRGGPYEQYF
NA	TRBV19	TRBJ2-7	once	TGTGCCAGTAGTACCGCCGGGGGTTCCTACGAGCAGTACTTC	CASSTAGGSYEQYF
NA	TRBV6-6	TRBJ1-5	NA	TGTGCCAGCAGTTACGGTGGGGTCAACCAGCCCCAGCATTTT	CASSYGGVNQPQHF
NA	TRBV5-5	TRBJ1-1	NA	TGTGCCAGCAGCTTAGGAGAGAACACTGAAGCTTTCTTT	CASSLGENTEAFF
NA	TRBV15	TRBJ2-1	once	TGTGCCACCAGCAGGAGCTTACTGAATGAGCAGTTCTTC	CATSRSLLNEQFF
TRBD2	TRBV27	TRBJ2-3	once	TGTGCCAGCAGTTTGGGACTAGCGGGAGCAGATACGCAGTATTTT	CASSLGLAGADTQYF
NA	TRBV19	TRBJ1-5	NA	TGTGCCAGTAGTACACGGAGGGGTCAGCCCCAGCATTTT	CASSTRRGQPQHF
TRBD1	TRBV6-1	TRBJ2-7	NA	TGTGCCAGTGAGACAGGGGCTGATTACGAGCAGTACTTC	CASETGADYEQYF
TRBD1	TRBV6-5	TRBJ1-1	NA	TGTGCCAGCAGTGGGGACAGGGAGGTGGACACTGAAGCTTTCTTT	CASSGDREVDTEAFF
TRBD2	TRBV6-5	TRBJ2-1	NA	TGTGCCAGCAGTTACGTGAGGGAGGGCCTGGGGAATGAGCAGTTCTTC	CASSYVREGLGNEQFF
NA	TRBV2	TRBJ1-2	NA	TGTGCCAGCAGTGACGAGGGAAGGAACTATGGCTACACCTTC	CASSDEGRNYGYTF
NA	TRBV28	TRBJ2-5	NA	TGTGCCAGCACAATACAGGGACTTGGAGAGACCCAGTACTTC	CASTIQGLGETQYF
TRBD2	TRBV7-9	TRBJ2-1	NA	TGTGCCAGCAGCCGGGGACTAGCGGGATCGGATGAGCAGTTCTTC	CASSRGLAGSDEQFF
TRBD2	TRBV19	TRBJ2-1	NA	TGTGCCAGTAGTGCGATAGCGGGGGGGAATGAGCAGTTCTTC	CASSAIAGGNEQFF
NA	TRBV5-1	TRBJ2-2	NA	TGCGCCAGCAGCTTGGCTGACGGGGTGACCGGGGAGCTGTTTTTT	CASSLADGVTGELFF
TRBD1	TRBV10-1	TRBJ2-2	NA	TGCGCCAGCAGTGAGGGGACAGGGATCGGGGAGCTGTTTTTT	CASSEGTGIGELFF